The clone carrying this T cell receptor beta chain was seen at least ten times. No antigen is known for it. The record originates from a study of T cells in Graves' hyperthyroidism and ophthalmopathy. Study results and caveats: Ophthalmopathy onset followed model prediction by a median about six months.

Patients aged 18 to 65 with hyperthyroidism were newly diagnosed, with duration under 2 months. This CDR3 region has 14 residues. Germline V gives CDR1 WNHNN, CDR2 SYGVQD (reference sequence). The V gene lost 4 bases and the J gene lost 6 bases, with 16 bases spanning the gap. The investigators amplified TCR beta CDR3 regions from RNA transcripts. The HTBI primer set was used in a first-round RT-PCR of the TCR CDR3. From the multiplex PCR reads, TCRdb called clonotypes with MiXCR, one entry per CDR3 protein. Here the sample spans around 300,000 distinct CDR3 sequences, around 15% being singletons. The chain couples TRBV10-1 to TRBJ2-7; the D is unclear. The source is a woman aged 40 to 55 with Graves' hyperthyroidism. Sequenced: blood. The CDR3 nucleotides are TGCGCCAGCAGTGGGTCGGCTCCGGTGGGCGAGCAGTACTTC. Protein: CASSGSAPVGEQYF.